This T cell receptor (beta chain) was obtained from a study of blood T cell repertoires in COVID-19. The length of the CDR3 is 12 residues. V was shortened by 0 bases and J by 7 bases, with 9 bases between the two germline ends. Germline CDR1 and CDR2: GTSNPN and SVGIG (reference sequence). Some clones are missing from TCRdb's copy, which holds only in-frame ones; the method was immunoSEQ multiplex PCR. This sample yields about 210,000 clones, of which about 87% are seen a single time; approximately 10% belongs to the top ten. This clone was seen only once. The material sequenced was PBMCs or T cells enriched from blood (not recorded which). The rearrangement links TRBV30 to TRBJ1-2; a possible D gene is TRBD1 (5 bases). The TCR originated in a man between 18 and 29 years old with acute COVID-19. The CDR3 bases are TGTGCCTGGAGTGTGTCCGGGGGTGGCTACACCTTC. It is translated as CAWSVSGGGYTF.